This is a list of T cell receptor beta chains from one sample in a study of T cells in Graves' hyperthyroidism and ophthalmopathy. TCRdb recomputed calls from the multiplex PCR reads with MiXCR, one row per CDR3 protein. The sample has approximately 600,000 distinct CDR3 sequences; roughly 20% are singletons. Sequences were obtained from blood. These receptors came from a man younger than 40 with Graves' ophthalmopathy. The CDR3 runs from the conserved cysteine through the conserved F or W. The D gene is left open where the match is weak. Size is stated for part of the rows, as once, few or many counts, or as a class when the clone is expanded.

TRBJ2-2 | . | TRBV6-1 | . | CASSVTLYRVTGELFF | TGTGCCAGCAGTGTTACACTTTACAGGGTCACCGGGGAGCTGTTTTTT
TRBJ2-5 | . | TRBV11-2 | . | CASSPFGRGQETQYF | TGTGCCAGCAGCCCATTCGGTAGGGGGCAAGAGACCCAGTACTTC
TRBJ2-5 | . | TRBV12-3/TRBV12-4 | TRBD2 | CASRIRRLAGHQETQYF | TGTGCCAGCAGAATACGGAGACTAGCGGGACACCAAGAGACCCAGTACTTC
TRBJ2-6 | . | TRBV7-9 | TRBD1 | CASSFGTGRGTGANVLTF | TGTGCCAGCAGCTTTGGGACAGGGCGAGGCACTGGGGCCAACGTCCTGACTTTC
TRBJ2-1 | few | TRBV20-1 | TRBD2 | CSARDGSSGVSYNEQFF | TGCAGTGCTAGAGATGGATCTAGCGGAGTCTCCTACAATGAGCAGTTCTTC
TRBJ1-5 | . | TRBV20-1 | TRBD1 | CSASDRANQPQHF | TGCAGTGCTAGCGACAGGGCCAATCAGCCCCAGCATTTT
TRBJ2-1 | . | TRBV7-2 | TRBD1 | CASSARQGLPSYNEQFF | TGTGCCAGCAGCGCTCGACAGGGCCTACCTTCCTACAATGAGCAGTTCTTC
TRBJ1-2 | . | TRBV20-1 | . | CSAREGPTHGYTF | TGCAGTGCTAGAGAGGGACCCACCCATGGCTACACCTTC
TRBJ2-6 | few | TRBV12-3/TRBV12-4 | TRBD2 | CASSFLAGSGANVLTF | TGTGCCAGCAGTTTCCTAGCGGGCTCTGGGGCCAACGTCCTGACTTTC
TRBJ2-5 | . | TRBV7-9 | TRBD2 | CASSLAASGKQTQYF | TGTGCCAGCAGCTTAGCGGCTAGCGGGAAGCAGACCCAGTACTTC
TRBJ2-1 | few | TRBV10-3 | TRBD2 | CAITAGAPNEQFF | TGTGCCATCACGGCGGGAGCCCCGAATGAGCAGTTCTTC
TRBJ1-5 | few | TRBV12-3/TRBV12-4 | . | CASSLLALLGTQGVHNQPQHF | TGTGCCAGCAGTTTATTAGCCCTGTTGGGGACTCAGGGTGTTCACAATCAGCCCCAGCATTTT
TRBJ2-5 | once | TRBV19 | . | CASSIALQETQYF | TGTGCCAGTAGTATAGCCCTTCAAGAGACCCAGTACTTC
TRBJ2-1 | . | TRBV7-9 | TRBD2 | CASSFSREGRRSGSYNEQFF | TGTGCCAGCAGCTTTTCGCGGGAGGGTCGTAGGTCTGGCTCCTACAATGAGCAGTTCTTC
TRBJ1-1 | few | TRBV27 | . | CASSGDIYTEAFF | TGTGCCAGCAGTGGCGACATTTACACTGAAGCTTTCTTT
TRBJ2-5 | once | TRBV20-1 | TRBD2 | CSARCASGIQETQYF | TGCAGTGCTAGGTGCGCTAGCGGGATTCAAGAGACCCAGTACTTC
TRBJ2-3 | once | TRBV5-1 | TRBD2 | CATSTSGRGGDTQYF | TGCGCCACCTCCACTAGCGGGAGAGGGGGAGATACGCAGTATTTT
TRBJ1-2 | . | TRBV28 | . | CASRTQGVNYGYTF | TGTGCCAGCAGAACTCAGGGTGTTAACTATGGCTACACCTTC
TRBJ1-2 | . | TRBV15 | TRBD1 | CATSRGRDRGVYGYTF | TGTGCCACCAGCAGAGGCCGGGACAGGGGGGTATATGGCTACACCTTC
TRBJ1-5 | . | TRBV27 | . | CASSLTGGPGQPQHF | TGTGCCAGCAGTTTGACTGGGGGCCCCGGTCAGCCCCAGCATTTT
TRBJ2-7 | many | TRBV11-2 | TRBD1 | CASSSRQGTYEQYF | TGTGCCAGCAGCTCCCGACAGGGGACCTACGAGCAGTACTTC
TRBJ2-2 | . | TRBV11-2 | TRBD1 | CATKRTGGRTGELFF | TGTGCCACCAAAAGGACAGGGGGTAGGACCGGGGAGCTGTTTTTT